The present TCR beta chain was sequenced within a study of shared clonotypes between healthy human individuals. Background on the study: Participating donors consisted of a couple of women and three men aged 18 to 49. Study-level findings and limits: The study's rarefaction showed incomplete sorted-subset sequencing despite large depth.

Turning to this clone: The target antigen is unknown.

The CDR3 is 14 residues long. CDR1 is LGHNA, CDR2 YSLEER, per germline. The V end lost 1 base, the J end lost 4 bases, and 8 bases lay between the germline ends. Investigators spread the genomic DNA of each subset evenly over several immunoSEQ plates. The table came from immunoSEQ multiplex PCR; TCRdb's copy has only in-frame clones and leaves some out. The sample has 2 million to 2.5 million clones, 90% to 96% seen once. The chain couples TRBV4-3 to TRBJ2-1; D call uncertain. The sequence came from a man aged 18-30 years in good health. Sample: naive CD4+ T cells sorted from blood. The subset: CD45RA+ positively selected. DNA for the CDR3: TGCGCCAGCAGCCAAGTCGTTAATTACAATGAGCAGTTCTTC. Its translation is CASSQVVNYNEQFF.